Listed here are 17 T cell receptor beta chains from one sample, sequenced in a study of a mutant IDH1 vaccine in newly diagnosed glioma (dated by TCRdb to the early 2020s). Library prep was done by the immunoSEQ multiplex PCR assay. The source is immuneACCESS, and TCRdb retained only in-frame sequences with V and J called. Part of the clones is not carried over; for the studies checked, unresolved V genes explain less than half of this, and the remainder is unexplained. The sample includes tens of thousands of clones, with more than 70% observed a single time. The top ten clones comprise 4.6% of the sample. What this sample's time point label stands for: baseline, week 1 (first vaccination visit). The treatment or condition label corresponds to: pre-vaccination baseline after standard-of-care therapy. This specimen consisted of peripheral blood mononuclear cells (PBMCs), obtained from a glioma patient treated with radiotherapy, temozolomide or both. The receptor set was obtained from a woman between 18 and 30 years old with glioma. Some clones in this sample may be carry-over from other donors' samples.

The V call is TRBV6-1, the J call TRBJ1-5; D uncertain. V lost 6 bases to trimming and J lost 3 bases, with 3 bases between them. Germline lookup yields CDR1 MNHNS and CDR2 SASEGT. The CDR3 covers 11 residues. CDR3: CASRDNQPQHF. The CDR3 bases are TGTGCCAGCAGGGACAATCAGCCCCAGCATTTT.

V gene TRBV6-1 combines with J gene TRBJ2-7; no clear D. The CDR3 totals 13 residues. CDR1 and CDR2 from the germline V gene are MNHNS and SASEGT. V lost 6 bases to trimming and J lost 8 bases, with 17 bases between them. The CDR3: CASRPAWKGKQYF. The CDR3 DNA is TGTGCCAGCAGACCCGCGTGGAAGGGTAAGCAGTACTTC.

The chain links TRBV30 to TRBJ2-5; D is uncertain. The CDR3 sequence is 12 residues long. Germline CDR1 and CDR2: GTSNPN and SVGIG (reference sequence). Trimming took 3 bases from V and 3 from J, leaving 8 bases between them. This CDR3 reads CAWREAKETQYF. The CDR3 DNA reads as TGTGCCTGGAGAGAGGCGAAAGAGACCCAGTACTTC. Based on the CDR3 plus reference TRBV30 and TRBJ2-5, the full variable domain is SQTIHQWPATLVQPVGSPLSLECTVEGTSNPNLYWYRQAAGRGLQLLFYSVGIGQISSEVPQNLSASRPQDRQFILSSKKLLLSDSGFYLCAWREAKETQYFGPGTRLLVL.

This clone was observed a few times. This CDR3 reads CASSPFPPGNWNTEAFF. The CDR3 nucleotides read TGTGCCAGCAGCCCCTTTCCACCAGGGAATTGGAACACTGAAGCTTTCTTT. The rearrangement uses TRBV11-2 and TRBJ1-1; D possibly corresponds to TRBD1 (5 bases). V dropped 5 bases and J dropped 1 base, with 20 bases sitting between them. Germline V gene lookup returns CDR1 SGHAT and CDR2 FQNNGV. This CDR3 is 17 amino acids long.

This clone was observed a single time. This sequence joins TRBV5-4 and TRBJ2-2; D is ambiguous. Per the germline V gene, CDR1 is SGHNT and CDR2 is YYREEE (reference sequence). Trimming stripped 2 bases from V and 3 bases from J, with 11 bases between. The CDR3 sequence is 15 residues long. CDR3 protein: CASSLAGYDTGELFF. CDR3 nucleotides: TGTGCCAGCAGCTTAGCCGGGTACGACACCGGGGAGCTGTTTTTT.

The V call is TRBV18, the J call TRBJ2-5; D is possibly TRBD2 (8 bases). From germline, CDR1 is KGHSH and CDR2 LQKENI. V lost 2 bases and J 5 bases, leaving 30 bases between the germline ends. CDR3 length: 20 amino acids. The CDR3 bases are TGTGCCAGCTCACCAGATTGGGACAGCCCAGCGGGGGATAGTCCGGAGACCCAGTACTTC. It specifies CASSPDWDSPAGDSPETQYF.

J is TRBJ2-3 and V is TRBV7-9, with D possibly TRBD2 on 5 matching bases. Germline values: CDR1 SEHNR, CDR2 FQNEAQ (reference sequence). Trimming left V 4 bases short and J 0 bases short, with 17 bases between. The CDR3 loop spans 17 amino acids. CDR3 nucleotide sequence: TGTGCCAGCAGCTCCCCACTAGAACCAACTAGCACAGATACGCAGTATTTT. Translating gives CASSSPLEPTSTDTQYF.

The chain employs TRBV19 and TRBJ2-7; 11 nucleotides align to TRBD2. J lost 6 bases, V lost 10 bases, and 8 bases had no gene match. The CDR3 is made up of 13 amino acids. Germline V gives CDR1 LNHDA, CDR2 SQIVND (reference sequence). The CDR3 loop reads CATSTSGIGEQYF. In DNA, the CDR3 is TGTGCCACCTCGACTAGCGGGATAGGCGAGCAGTACTTC.

V gene TRBV4-2 combines with J gene TRBJ2-7; 10 bases align to TRBD1. The germline gives CDR1 LGHNA, CDR2 YNFKEQ. The trim removed 1 base at V and 0 bases at J, leaving 3 bases unmatched. This CDR3 is built from 16 residues. Here the CDR3 reads CASSQARTGGSYEQYF. The CDR3 region has the DNA TGTGCCAGCAGCCAAGCTCGGACAGGGGGCTCCTACGAGCAGTACTTC.

Here the CDR3 reads CASRSLQGDYGYTF. CDR3 sequence (DNA): TGCGCCAGCAGATCCCTCCAGGGTGACTATGGCTACACCTTC. This chain uses TRBV5-1 with TRBJ1-2; weak D call: TRBD1 (5 bases). V gave up 5 bases and J gave up 3 bases, with 14 bases separating them. This CDR3 is 14 amino acids long. The germline V gene encodes CDR1 SGHRS and CDR2 YFSETQ.

The rearrangement uses TRBV7-8 and TRBJ2-5; no clear D. The germline V gene has CDR1 SGHVS and CDR2 FQNEAQ. The V end lost 2 bases, the J end lost 1 base, and 5 bases lay between the germline ends. This CDR3 is built from 13 residues. The CDR3 spells CASSLRTQETQYF. The CDR3 DNA reads TGTGCCAGCAGCTTAAGGACCCAAGAGACCCAGTACTTC.

The V call is TRBV19, the J call TRBJ1-6; D unresolved. V lost 8 bases and J 7 bases, leaving 15 bases between the germline ends. Per germline, CDR1 LNHDA and CDR2 SQIVND (reference sequence). The CDR3 has 14 amino acids. This chain's CDR3 is CASVSRADNSPLHF. CDR3 DNA sequence: TGTGCCAGTGTCTCCCGGGCAGACAATTCACCCCTCCACTTT.

The chain joins TRBV29-1 to TRBJ2-7; 7 nucleotides match TRBD1. Germline loops: CDR1 SQVTM, CDR2 ANQGSEA. This CDR3 contains 14 residues. V gave up 0 bases and J gave up 7 bases; unmatched junction bases: 9. As DNA, the CDR3 is TGCAGCGTTGAAGATCAGAACAGGGGACGGGAGCAGTACTTC. Its protein is CSVEDQNRGREQYF.

The count of this clone is one. This chain uses TRBV6-6 with TRBJ2-7, with 9 bases lining up with TRBD1. V lost 2 bases and J lost 12; bases outside the gene matches: 5. The CDR3 is 12 amino acids. Germline assignment: CDR1 MNHNY and CDR2 SVGAGI (reference sequence). The CDR3 DNA reads as TGTGCCAGCAGTTACCCGGGACAGGGTCTGTACTTC. This gives the protein CASSYPGQGLYF.

This clone was picked up one time. This chain joins TRBV15 and TRBJ1-5; D unclear. The CDR3 loop spans 15 amino acids. CDR1 and CDR2 from the germline V gene are LNHNV and YYDKDF (reference sequence). V was shortened by 5 bases and J by 4 bases, with 15 bases between the two germline ends. This CDR3 reads CATSSEGGMNQPQHF. The CDR3 nucleotides read TGTGCCACCAGCTCCGAGGGTGGGATGAATCAGCCCCAGCATTTT.

V gene TRBV6-5 combines with J gene TRBJ1-5; no definite D call. The V gene lost 5 bases and the J gene lost 4 bases, with 15 bases spanning the gap. Per germline, CDR1 MNHEY and CDR2 SVGAGI. This CDR3 region has 15 residues. The CDR3 reads CASSPLAGSNQPQHF. CDR3 sequence (DNA): TGTGCCAGCAGTCCCTTGGCGGGCAGTAATCAGCCCCAGCATTTT.

The CDR3 coding sequence is TGTGCCAGCAGCTTTAGCGGGAGTGTTTACGAGCAGTACTTC. It translates to CASSFSGSVYEQYF. The chain has TRBV7-2 and TRBJ2-7; 9 bases agree with TRBD2. V gave up 3 bases and J gave up 4 bases; unmatched junction bases: 4. This CDR3 spans 14 amino acids. Germline V gives CDR1 SGHTA, CDR2 FQGNSA.